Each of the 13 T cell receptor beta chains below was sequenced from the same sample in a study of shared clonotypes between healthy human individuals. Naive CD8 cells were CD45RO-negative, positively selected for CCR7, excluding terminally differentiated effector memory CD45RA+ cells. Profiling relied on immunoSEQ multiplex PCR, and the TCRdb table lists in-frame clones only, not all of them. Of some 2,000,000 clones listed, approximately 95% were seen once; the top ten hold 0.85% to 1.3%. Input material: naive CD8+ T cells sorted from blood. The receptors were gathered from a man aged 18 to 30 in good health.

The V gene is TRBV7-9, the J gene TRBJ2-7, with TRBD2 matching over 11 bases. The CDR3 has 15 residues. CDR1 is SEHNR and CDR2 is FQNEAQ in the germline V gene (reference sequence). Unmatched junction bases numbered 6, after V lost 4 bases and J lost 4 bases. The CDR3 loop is CASSSSTSGNYEQYF. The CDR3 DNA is TGTGCCAGCAGCTCCTCGACTAGCGGGAATTACGAGCAGTACTTC.

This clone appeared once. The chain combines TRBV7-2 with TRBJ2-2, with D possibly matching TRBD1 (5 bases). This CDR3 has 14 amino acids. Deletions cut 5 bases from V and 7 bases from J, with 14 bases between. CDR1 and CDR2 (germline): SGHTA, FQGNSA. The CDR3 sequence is CASSANQGHGELFF. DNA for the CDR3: TGTGCCAGCAGCGCCAATCAGGGTCACGGGGAGCTGTTTTTT.

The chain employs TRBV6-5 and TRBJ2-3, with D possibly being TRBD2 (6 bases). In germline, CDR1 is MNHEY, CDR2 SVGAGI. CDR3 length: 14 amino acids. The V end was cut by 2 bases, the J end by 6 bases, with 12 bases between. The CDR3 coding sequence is TGTGCCAGCAGTTACGGCGGGACTCGCGATACGCAGTATTTT. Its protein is CASSYGGTRDTQYF.

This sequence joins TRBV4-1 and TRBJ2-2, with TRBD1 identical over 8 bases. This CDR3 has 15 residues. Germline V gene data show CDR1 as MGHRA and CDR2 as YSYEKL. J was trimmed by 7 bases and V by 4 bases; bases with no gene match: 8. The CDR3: CASSPGQGRDGELFF. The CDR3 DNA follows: TGCGCCAGCAGCCCCGGACAGGGAAGGGACGGGGAGCTGTTTTTT.

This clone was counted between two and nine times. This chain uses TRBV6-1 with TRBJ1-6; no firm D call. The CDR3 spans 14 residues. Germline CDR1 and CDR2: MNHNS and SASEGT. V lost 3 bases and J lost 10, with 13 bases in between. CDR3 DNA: TGTGCCAGCAGTGATCCGGCGGCGGCATCACCCCTCCACTTT. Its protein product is CASSDPAAASPLHF.

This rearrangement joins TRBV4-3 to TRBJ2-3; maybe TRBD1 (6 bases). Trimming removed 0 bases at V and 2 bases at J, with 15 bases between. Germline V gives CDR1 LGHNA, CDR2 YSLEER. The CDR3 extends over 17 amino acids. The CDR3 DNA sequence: TGCGCCAGCAGCCAAGAGGCTTGGACAGAGGCCACAGATACGCAGTATTTT. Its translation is CASSQEAWTEATDTQYF.

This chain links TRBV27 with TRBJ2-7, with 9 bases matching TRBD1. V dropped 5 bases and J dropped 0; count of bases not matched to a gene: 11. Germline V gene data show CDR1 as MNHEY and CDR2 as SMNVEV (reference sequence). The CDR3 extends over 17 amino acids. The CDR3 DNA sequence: TGTGCCAGCAGTCCGTCTCCGGGGACAGGGATCTCCTACGAGCAGTACTTC. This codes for CASSPSPGTGISYEQYF.

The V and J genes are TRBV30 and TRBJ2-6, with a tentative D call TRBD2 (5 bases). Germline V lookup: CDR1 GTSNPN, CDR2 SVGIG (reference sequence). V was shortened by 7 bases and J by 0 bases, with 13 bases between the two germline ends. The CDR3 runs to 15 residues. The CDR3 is CASEDRNSGANVLTF. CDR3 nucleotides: TGTGCCTCGGAGGATAGGAACTCTGGGGCCAACGTCCTGACTTTC.

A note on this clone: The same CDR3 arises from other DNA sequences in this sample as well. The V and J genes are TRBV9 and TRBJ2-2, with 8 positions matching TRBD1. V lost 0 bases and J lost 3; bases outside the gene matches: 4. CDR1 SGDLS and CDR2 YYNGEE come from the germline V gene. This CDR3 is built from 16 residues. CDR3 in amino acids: CASSVAGTGDTGELFF. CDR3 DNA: TGTGCCAGCAGCGTAGCTGGGACAGGCGACACCGGGGAGCTGTTTTTT.

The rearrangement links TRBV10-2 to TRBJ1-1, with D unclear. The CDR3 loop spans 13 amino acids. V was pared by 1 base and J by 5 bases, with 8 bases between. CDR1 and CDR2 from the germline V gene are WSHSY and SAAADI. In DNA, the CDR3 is TGCGCCAGCAGTGAGTTAAGATGGACTGAAGCTTTCTTT. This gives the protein CASSELRWTEAFF.

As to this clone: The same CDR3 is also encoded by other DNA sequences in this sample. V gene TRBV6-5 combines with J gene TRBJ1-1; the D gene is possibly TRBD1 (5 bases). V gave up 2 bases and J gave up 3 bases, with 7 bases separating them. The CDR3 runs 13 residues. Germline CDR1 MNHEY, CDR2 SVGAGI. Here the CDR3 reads CASSYGGYTEAFF. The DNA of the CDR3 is TGTGCCAGCAGTTACGGGGGTTACACTGAAGCTTTCTTT.

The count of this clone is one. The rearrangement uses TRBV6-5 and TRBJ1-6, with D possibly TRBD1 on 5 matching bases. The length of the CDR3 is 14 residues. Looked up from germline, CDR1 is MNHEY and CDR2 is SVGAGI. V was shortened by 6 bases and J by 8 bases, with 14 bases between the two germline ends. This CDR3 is CASSATGRHSPLHF. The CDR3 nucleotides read TGTGCCAGCAGCGCGACGGGGCGGCATTCACCCCTCCACTTT.

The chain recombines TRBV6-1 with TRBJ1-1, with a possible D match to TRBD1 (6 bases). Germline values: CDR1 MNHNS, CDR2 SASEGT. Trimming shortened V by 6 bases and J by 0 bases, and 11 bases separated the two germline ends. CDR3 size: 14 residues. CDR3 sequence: CASSRTVLNTEAFF. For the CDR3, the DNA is TGTGCCAGCAGCCGGACAGTTCTGAACACTGAAGCTTTCTTT.